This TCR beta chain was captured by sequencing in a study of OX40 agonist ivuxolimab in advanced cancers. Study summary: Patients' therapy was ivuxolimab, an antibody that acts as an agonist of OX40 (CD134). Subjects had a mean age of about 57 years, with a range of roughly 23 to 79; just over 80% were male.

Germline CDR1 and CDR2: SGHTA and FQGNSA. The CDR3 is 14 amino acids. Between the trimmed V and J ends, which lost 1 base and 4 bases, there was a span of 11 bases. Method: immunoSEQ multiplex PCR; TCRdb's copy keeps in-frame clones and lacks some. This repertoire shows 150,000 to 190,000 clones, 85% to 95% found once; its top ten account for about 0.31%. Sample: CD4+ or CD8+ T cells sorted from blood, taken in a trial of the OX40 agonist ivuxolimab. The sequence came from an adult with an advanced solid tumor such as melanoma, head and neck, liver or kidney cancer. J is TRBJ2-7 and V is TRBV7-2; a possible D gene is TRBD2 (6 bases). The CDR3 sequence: CASSLEAGIYEQYF. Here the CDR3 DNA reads TGTGCCAGCAGCTTAGAGGCGGGAATTTACGAGCAGTACTTC.